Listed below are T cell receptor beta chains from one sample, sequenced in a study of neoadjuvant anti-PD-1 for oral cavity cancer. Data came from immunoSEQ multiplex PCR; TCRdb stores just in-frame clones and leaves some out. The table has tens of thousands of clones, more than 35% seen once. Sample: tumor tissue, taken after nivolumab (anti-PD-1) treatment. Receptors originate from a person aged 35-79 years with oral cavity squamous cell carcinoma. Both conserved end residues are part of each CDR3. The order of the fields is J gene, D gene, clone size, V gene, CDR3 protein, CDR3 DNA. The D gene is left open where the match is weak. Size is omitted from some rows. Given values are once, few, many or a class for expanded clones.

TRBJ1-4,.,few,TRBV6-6,CASSLADAEKLFF,TGTGCCAGCAGTTTGGCAGATGCCGAAAAACTGTTTTTT
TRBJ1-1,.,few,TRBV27,CASRDLNTEAFF,TGTGCCAGCAGGGATCTGAACACTGAAGCTTTCTTT
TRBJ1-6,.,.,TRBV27,CASSSPEVNSPLHF,TGTGCCAGCAGTTCCCCAGAAGTGAATTCACCCCTCCACTTT
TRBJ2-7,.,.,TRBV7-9,CASSLIDRRDEQYF,TGTGCCAGCAGCTTAATAGACAGGAGGGACGAGCAGTACTTC
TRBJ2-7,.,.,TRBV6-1,CASKTDSRTSYEQYF,TGTGCCAGCAAAACGGACAGTCGAACCTCCTACGAGCAGTACTTC
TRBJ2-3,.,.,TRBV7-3,CASSSSRVADTQYF,TGTGCCAGCTCCTCGTCGAGGGTCGCAGATACGCAGTATTTT
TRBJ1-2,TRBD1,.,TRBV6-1,CASSEAGTGLGYTF,TGTGCCAGCAGTGAAGCCGGGACAGGGCTCGGCTACACCTTC
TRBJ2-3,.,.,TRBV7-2,CASSGAQSGSDTQYF,TGTGCCAGCAGCGGAGCCCAGAGCGGGTCAGATACGCAGTATTTT
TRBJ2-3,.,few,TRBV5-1,CASSLADSPPYGNTDTQYF,TGCGCCAGCAGCTTGGCTGACAGCCCCCCTTATGGAAACACAGATACGCAGTATTTT
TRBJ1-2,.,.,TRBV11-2,CASSFLGARGSYGYTF,TGTGCCAGCAGCTTCCTCGGGGCCCGAGGGAGCTATGGCTACACCTTC
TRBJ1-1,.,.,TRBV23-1,CASSPGRLNTEAFF,TGCGCCAGCAGTCCGGGACGGTTGAACACTGAAGCTTTCTTT
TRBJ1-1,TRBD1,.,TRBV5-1,CASGQGASEAFF,TGCGCCAGCGGCCAGGGGGCCTCTGAAGCTTTCTTT
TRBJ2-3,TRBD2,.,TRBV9,CASSVWGSGGDTDTQYF,TGTGCCAGCAGCGTATGGGGAAGCGGGGGAGACACAGATACGCAGTATTTT
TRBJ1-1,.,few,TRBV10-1,CASSGDDTEAFF,TGCGCCAGCTCCGGGGATGACACTGAAGCTTTCTTT
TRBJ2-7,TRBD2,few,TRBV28,CASSSGRLAGDGEQYF,TGTGCCAGCAGTTCCGGCCGTCTAGCGGGAGACGGCGAGCAGTACTTC
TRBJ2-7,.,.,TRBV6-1,CASSEGSWELTHEQYF,TGTGCCAGCAGTGAAGGTTCGTGGGAGTTAACCCACGAGCAGTACTTC
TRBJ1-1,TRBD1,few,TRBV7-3,CASSVTGQPNTEAFF,TGTGCCAGCAGCGTGACGGGACAGCCAAACACTGAAGCTTTCTTT
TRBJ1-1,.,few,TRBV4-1,CASSQVLLTNTEAFF,TGCGCCAGCAGCCAAGTCCTACTGACGAACACTGAAGCTTTCTTT
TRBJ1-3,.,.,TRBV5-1,CASSSGFSGNTIYF,TGCGCCAGCAGCTCGGGCTTCTCTGGAAACACCATATATTTT
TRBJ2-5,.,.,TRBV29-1,CSVSGTWKETQYF,TGCAGCGTTTCCGGGACGTGGAAAGAGACCCAGTACTTC
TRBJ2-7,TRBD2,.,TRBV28,CASSLSGTSGKYEQYF,TGTGCCAGCAGCTTATCAGGGACTAGCGGGAAATACGAGCAGTACTTC
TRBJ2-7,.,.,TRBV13,CASSFPGSNDEQYF,TGTGCCAGCTCCTTTCCGGGCTCAAACGACGAGCAGTACTTC
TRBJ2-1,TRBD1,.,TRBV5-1,CASSQRTGELNEQFF,TGCGCCAGCAGCCAACGGACAGGGGAATTGAATGAGCAGTTCTTC
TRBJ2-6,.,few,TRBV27,CASSSGAGANVLTF,TGTGCCAGCAGTTCCGGGGCCGGGGCCAACGTCCTGACTTTC
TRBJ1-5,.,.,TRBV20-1,CSAGQPQHF,TGCAGTGCGGGTCAGCCCCAGCATTTT
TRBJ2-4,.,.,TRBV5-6,CASSLAGIKNIQYF,TGTGCCAGCAGCTTGGCCGGGATTAAAAACATTCAGTACTTC
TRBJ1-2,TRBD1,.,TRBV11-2,CASSRGQGANYGYTF,TGTGCCAGCAGCCGAGGACAGGGGGCCAACTATGGCTACACCTTC
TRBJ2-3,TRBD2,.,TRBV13,CASSSRLAVTDTQYF,TGTGCCAGCAGCTCCCGACTAGCGGTTACAGATACGCAGTATTTT
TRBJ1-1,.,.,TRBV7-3,CASSLKAGRDTEAFF,TGTGCCAGCAGCTTAAAGGCGGGCAGGGACACTGAAGCTTTCTTT
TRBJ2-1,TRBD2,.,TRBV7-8,CASSLAERTHNEQFF,TGTGCCAGCAGCCTAGCGGAGCGGACCCACAATGAGCAGTTCTTC
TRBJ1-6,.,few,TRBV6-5,CASSYGVNSPLHF,TGTGCCAGCAGTTACGGGGTTAATTCACCCCTCCACTTT
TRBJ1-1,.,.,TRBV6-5,CASSYSRQANTEAFF,TGTGCCAGCAGTTACTCTCGACAGGCGAACACTGAAGCTTTCTTT
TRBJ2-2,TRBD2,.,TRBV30,CAWSVSRTSGITGELFF,TGTGCCTGGAGTGTATCCAGGACTAGCGGGATCACCGGGGAGCTGTTTTTT
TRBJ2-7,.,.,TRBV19,CASSSLLNQQYF,TGTGCCAGTAGTTCCCTATTGAATCAGCAGTACTTC
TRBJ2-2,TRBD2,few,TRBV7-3,CASSLSASGRGGELFF,TGTGCCAGCAGCTTATCGGCTAGCGGGAGGGGCGGGGAGCTGTTTTTT